The 3 T cell receptor beta chains below all came from one sample that was sequenced in a study of blood T cell repertoires in COVID-19. TCRdb's table, derived via immunoSEQ multiplex PCR, lists solely in-frame clones and lacks some. The data contain over 85,000 clones, almost 80% of them singletons. Sample: peripheral blood. These receptors were collected from a woman aged 80 or over with active or convalescent COVID-19.

The gene calls are TRBV4-1 and TRBJ2-5; 14 bases are a match to TRBD2. This CDR3 region has 17 residues. The V and J ends lost 1 base and 4 bases, in that order; junction bases with no gene match: 5. The germline V gene has CDR1 MGHRA and CDR2 YSYEKL. CDR3 nucleotides: TGCGCCAGCAGCCAAGGACTAGCGGGGGGGACGGGAGAGACCCAGTACTTC. This translates into CASSQGLAGGTGETQYF.

J is TRBJ2-1 and V is TRBV5-1; TRBD2 aligns across 7 bases. After removal of 1 base from V and 9 bases from J, the junction contained 7 bases not matched to a gene. This CDR3 has 14 residues. Germline CDR1 and CDR2: SGHRS and YFSETQ. In DNA, the CDR3 is TGCGCCAGCAGCTTGTCGAGGGCGGGAGCTGAGCAGTTCTTC. Its translation: CASSLSRAGAEQFF.

The chain couples TRBV7-2 to TRBJ2-3; 7 bases align to TRBD2. Trimming removed 5 bases from V and 6 bases from J; junction bases left unmatched: 11. This CDR3 is built from 15 residues. Germline V gene data show CDR1 as SGHTA and CDR2 as FQGNSA. CDR3 in amino acids: CASSTRAGLADTQYF. DNA for the CDR3: TGTGCCAGCAGCACAAGAGCGGGATTGGCGGATACGCAGTATTTT.